Presented here are 10 T cell receptor beta chains from one specimen sequenced in a study of CXCR3-negative and CXCR3-positive naive CD8 T cells. Study-level results: Greater hydrophobicity was found in TRB CDR3s of CXCR3-positive naive cells than of CXCR3-negative naive cells.

Libraries were UMI-labeled 5' RACE TRB cDNA. TCRdb re-called the 5' RACE reads, yielding one record per CDR3 amino acid sequence without DNA. The ten top clones account for just under 0.5%, within a sample of 150,000 or so distinct CDR3 sequences. Antigens of these TCRs are unknown. The sequencing sample was made of naive CXCR3+ CD8+ T cells from blood. Noted subset: CD45RO-CCR7+CD27+CD95- naive CD8+ T cells expressing CXCR3 (TNR3+). Receptor source: a human donor in good health. Some clones in this sample may be carry-over from other donors' samples.

The chain links TRBV25-1 to TRBJ1-2; TCRdb returns TRBD1, unconfirmable since there is no DNA. The CDR3 loop spans 18 amino acids. Per germline, CDR1 MGHDK and CDR2 SYGVNS. The CDR3: CASSEFPPTGADNYGYTF.

The chain joins TRBV28 to TRBJ1-5; the TRBD1 assignment by TCRdb is unverifiable without DNA. This CDR3 is built from 17 residues. CDR1 and CDR2 (germline): MDHEN, SYDVKM. CDR3 in amino acids: CASSLEHRVYSNQPQHF.

CDR3 sequence: CASSLTRSYNEQFF. The chain couples TRBV12-3 or TRBV12-4 to TRBJ2-1. The CDR3 totals 14 residues.

V gene TRBV6-2 or TRBV6-3 combines with J gene TRBJ2-1; no DNA is available, so the TRBD1 call from TCRdb remains unchecked. Per germline, CDR1 MNHEY and CDR2 SVGEGT. This CDR3 comprises 19 residues. This CDR3 is CASTQAPSISGTAYNEQFF.

The rearrangement links TRBV7-6 to TRBJ2-6; TCRdb indicates TRBD1, and absent DNA this call remains unverified. The CDR3 extends over 17 amino acids. CDR1 is SGHVS and CDR2 is FNYEAQ in the germline V gene. CDR3 region: CASSLASGYAGANVLTF.

This chain links TRBV5-6 with TRBJ2-7; no DNA is available, so the TRBD1 call from TCRdb remains unchecked. This CDR3 contains 15 residues. Germline CDR1 reads SGHDT; CDR2 reads YYEEEE. This CDR3 reads CASSGDRDLHHEQYF.

V is TRBV29-1 and J is TRBJ2-7; TCRdb gives TRBD1 as the D gene, but with no DNA this cannot be confirmed. The CDR3 is 12 residues long. Per germline, CDR1 SQVTM and CDR2 ANQGSEA. CDR3 sequence reads: CSVQDRGYEQYF.

CDR3 in amino acids: CASSSGTGGPDTQYF. The rearrangement joins TRBV5-1 to TRBJ2-3; TCRdb's D call, TRBD1, is unchecked because there is no DNA. The CDR3 loop spans 15 amino acids. Germline CDR1 and CDR2: SGHRS and YFSETQ.

The J gene is TRBJ2-2, the V gene TRBV7-2; TCRdb names TRBD2, which stays unverified in the absence of DNA. This CDR3 region has 19 residues. Germline V gene sequence: CDR1 SGHTA, CDR2 FQGNSA. CDR3 region: CASSSRFYYGGRDTGELFF.

CDR3 sequence: CASSYPAIRSGELFF. V usage is TRBV28 and J usage is TRBJ2-2. Germline V lookup: CDR1 MDHEN, CDR2 SYDVKM. The CDR3 loop spans 15 amino acids.